This section outlines one T cell receptor beta chain sequence together with its context. The source of the sample is a study of blood T cell repertoires in COVID-19. Overall study context: COVID-19 samples from acute and convalescent phases originated in the United States, Italy and Spain. Sources were T cells, B-cell-depleted T cells, or PBMCs; the material itself was cDNA or gDNA.

Looked up from germline, CDR1 is SGHKS and CDR2 is YYEKEE (reference sequence). The CDR3 sequence is 14 residues long. Trimming took 3 bases from V and 0 from J, leaving 9 bases between them. As processed by the authors: The assay estimated nucleated cells by amplifying reference gene primers. TCRdb's copy holds only in-frame clones and misses some; the assay was immunoSEQ multiplex PCR. D and trimming were read from the DNA, whereas the V and J calls and clone size are those reported in that table. This table holds some 65,000 clones, roughly 87% found once. The TCR sequence derives from an elderly man with acute or convalescent COVID-19. Sequenced: peripheral blood. The V and J genes are TRBV5-5 and TRBJ2-5; D might be TRBD2 (6 bases). The CDR3 protein is CASSSGLHQETQYF. CDR3 DNA sequence: TGTGCCAGCAGCTCGGGACTCCACCAAGAGACCCAGTACTTC.